This T cell receptor beta chain was sequenced for a study of T cells in Graves' hyperthyroidism and ophthalmopathy. Turning to the study itself: Peripheral blood was obtained at initial diagnosis, preceding any treatment.

Template material for amplifying TCR beta CDR3 regions consisted of RNA transcripts. Initially, a first-round RT-PCR of the TCR CDR3 employed the HTBI primer set. TCRdb itself ran the multiplex PCR reads through MiXCR, one entry per CDR3 protein. Of about 740,000 distinct CDR3 sequences in the sample, roughly 15% were seen once. V was shortened by 3 bases and J by 2 bases, with 10 bases between the two germline ends. This CDR3 spans 14 amino acids. The germline CDR1 and CDR2 sequences are KGHSH and LQKENI. General study findings and limits: Most thyroid clonotypes expanded above 0.001 appeared in blood too. From stable hyperthyroidism, ophthalmopathy was separated by a 13 V-J model.

This clonotype was recorded at least ten times. What it recognizes is unknown. It was uncontrolled infection, other autoimmune disease, pregnancy or lactation that excluded patients. The sequence came from a woman younger than 35 with Graves' hyperthyroidism. The sample consisted of blood. The chain joins TRBV18 to TRBJ2-5, with D perhaps matching TRBD1 or TRBD2 (5 bases each). As DNA, the CDR3 is TGTGCCAGCTCACCGGGACGCGATCAAGAGACCCAGTACTTC. It encodes CASSPGRDQETQYF.